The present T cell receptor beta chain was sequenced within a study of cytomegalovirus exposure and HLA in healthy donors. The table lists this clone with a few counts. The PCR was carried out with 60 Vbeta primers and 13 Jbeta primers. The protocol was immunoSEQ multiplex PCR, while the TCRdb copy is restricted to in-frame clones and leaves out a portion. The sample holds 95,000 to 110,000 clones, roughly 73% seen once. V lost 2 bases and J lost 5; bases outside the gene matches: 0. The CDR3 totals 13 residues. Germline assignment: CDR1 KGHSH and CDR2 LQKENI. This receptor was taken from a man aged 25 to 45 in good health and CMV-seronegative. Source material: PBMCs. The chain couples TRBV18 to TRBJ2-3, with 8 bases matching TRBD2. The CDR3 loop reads CASSPAGGDTQYF. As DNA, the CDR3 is TGTGCCAGCTCACCAGCGGGAGGAGATACGCAGTATTTT.